A single sample gave rise to the 15 T cell receptor beta chains below, sequenced in a study of shared clonotypes between healthy human individuals. Repertoires were generated with immunoSEQ multiplex PCR, while TCRdb's copy carries only in-frame clones and drops some. The table includes 2,500,000 or so clones, roughly 93% detected once. The sample was naive CD4+ T cells from PBMCs. The subset is: CD45RA+ positively selected. The source of these receptors is a man younger than 35 in good health. Some clones in this sample may be carry-over from other donors' samples.

This clone came up a few times. This chain joins TRBV7-9 and TRBJ1-1; D might be TRBD1 (5 bases). CDR1 is SEHNR and CDR2 is FQNEAQ in the germline V gene (reference sequence). The CDR3 spans 13 residues. V was pared by 6 bases and J by 5 bases, with 13 bases between. CDR3 nucleotides: TGTGCCAGCAGTTCCCAGGCAGGGACTGAAGCTTTCTTT. This sequence encodes CASSSQAGTEAFF. Supplemented by reference TRBV7-9 and TRBJ1-1, the full variable domain reads DTGVSQNPRHKITKRGQNVTFRCDPISEHNRLYWYRQTLGQGPEFLTYFQNEAQLEKSRLLSDRFSAERPKGSFSTLEIQRTEQGDSAMYLCASSSQAGTEAFFGQGTRLTVV.

The chain joins TRBV4-3 to TRBJ2-3, with D uncertain. Germline V gene data show CDR1 as LGHNA and CDR2 as YSLEER. V was clipped by 0 bases and J by 3 bases, with 10 bases between them. The CDR3 spans 15 residues. The chain's CDR3 is CASSQELGPTDTQYF. In DNA form, the CDR3 reads TGCGCCAGCAGCCAAGAGCTGGGCCCGACAGATACGCAGTATTTT.

The genes are TRBV5-6 and TRBJ1-5; D may be TRBD1 (6 bases). V was cut by 4 bases and J by 3 bases, with 8 bases left in between. This CDR3 comprises 13 residues. CDR1 and CDR2 from the germline V gene are SGHDT and YYEEEE. The CDR3 bases are TGTGCCAGCAGCCGGACAGACAATCAGCCCCAGCATTTT. Its protein is CASSRTDNQPQHF.

This chain links TRBV11-2 with TRBJ1-2; no clear D. Germline V gives CDR1 SGHAT, CDR2 FQNNGV. V dropped 5 bases and J dropped 2 bases, with 9 bases sitting between them. The CDR3 has 13 residues. The chain's CDR3 is CASSMTHNYGYTF. CDR3 DNA sequence: TGTGCCAGCAGCATGACACACAACTATGGCTACACCTTC.

This sequence joins TRBV29-1 and TRBJ2-3, with 7 bases aligning to TRBD2. J gave up 2 bases and V 5 bases, and 4 bases lay outside the gene matches. The CDR3 loop spans 13 amino acids. CDR1 and CDR2 (germline): SQVTM, ANQGSEA. In nucleotides, the CDR3 is TGCAGCGTTAAAGGGAGGGTCACAGATACGCAGTATTTT. It specifies CSVKGRVTDTQYF.

The chain combines TRBV30 with TRBJ1-5, with unresolved D. The V end was cut by 2 bases, the J end by 4 bases, with 9 bases between. Per germline, CDR1 GTSNPN and CDR2 SVGIG (reference sequence). CDR3 size: 13 residues. The CDR3 DNA reads as TGTGCCTGGAGTCAAGGGTCTAATCAGCCCCAGCATTTT. Amino acids: CAWSQGSNQPQHF.

This chain links TRBV5-1 with TRBJ1-2; no clear D. Germline V gene sequence: CDR1 SGHRS, CDR2 YFSETQ. Trimming took 4 bases from V and 3 from J, leaving 10 bases between them. CDR3 length: 13 amino acids. In DNA form, the CDR3 reads TGCGCCAGCAGCCCAGGCGGGGACTATGGCTACACCTTC. Translation: CASSPGGDYGYTF.

The chain joins TRBV15 to TRBJ1-2; D might be TRBD1 (6 bases). V dropped 7 bases and J dropped 8 bases, with 20 bases sitting between them. The germline gives CDR1 LNHNV, CDR2 YYDKDF (reference sequence). The CDR3 loop spans 14 amino acids. The CDR3 DNA follows: TGTGCCACCACCGCGGGGGCAGGGGTATACGGCTACACCTTC. This translates into CATTAGAGVYGYTF.

The chain employs TRBV7-3 and TRBJ2-3; the D is unclear. CDR3 size: 13 residues. CDR1 and CDR2 (germline): SGHTA, FQGTGA. Trimming shortened V by 6 bases and J by 3 bases, and 10 bases separated the two germline ends. The CDR3 loop is CASSQVRTDTQYF. Here the CDR3 DNA reads TGTGCCAGCAGTCAAGTACGGACAGATACGCAGTATTTT.

V gene TRBV28 combines with J gene TRBJ1-5; D is ambiguous. Germline CDR1 MDHEN, CDR2 SYDVKM. Trimming stripped 5 bases from V and 3 bases from J, with 5 bases between. This CDR3 comprises 12 residues. CDR3 region: CASSDINQPQHF. DNA of the CDR3: TGTGCCAGCAGTGACATCAATCAGCCCCAGCATTTT.

V is TRBV9 and J is TRBJ2-5; D is possibly TRBD2 (6 bases). This CDR3 spans 15 amino acids. V was cut by 2 bases and J by 5 bases, with 16 bases left in between. From germline, CDR1 is SGDLS and CDR2 YYNGEE. The CDR3 nucleotides are TGTGCCAGCAGCGTCGATGGAGGGTCCGGGGAGACCCAGTACTTC. Amino acid sequence: CASSVDGGSGETQYF.

CDR3 sequence: CASSTRTGSDTQYF. CDR3 DNA sequence: TGTGCCAGCAGCACAAGGACAGGGTCAGATACGCAGTATTTT. V and J are TRBV5-4 and TRBJ2-3; 8 nucleotides agree with TRBD1. CDR1 SGHNT and CDR2 YYREEE come from the germline V gene (reference sequence). CDR3 length: 14 residues. V shed 4 bases, J shed 4 bases, and the junction held 5 bases outside the gene matches.

The chain combines TRBV15 with TRBJ1-5; D remains unclear. Germline CDR1 is LNHNV and CDR2 is YYDKDF (reference sequence). The CDR3 is made up of 24 amino acids. V gave up 1 base and J gave up 0 bases, with 34 bases separating them. The chain's CDR3 is CATSRAPGRPGPEAPLASNQPQHF. The CDR3 DNA reads as TGTGCCACCAGCAGAGCGCCAGGTCGACCGGGCCCTGAGGCACCACTCGCTAGCAATCAGCCCCAGCATTTT.

Of note for this clone: Additional DNA sequences in this sample encode the identical CDR3. The V and J genes are TRBV19 and TRBJ1-5, with 7 bases aligning to TRBD1. From germline, CDR1 is LNHDA and CDR2 SQIVND (reference sequence). CDR3 length equals 15 residues. V lost 2 bases and J lost 1; bases outside the gene matches: 2. DNA of the CDR3: TGTGCCAGTAGTATACGACAGGGAAGCAATCAGCCCCAGCATTTT. The encoded protein is CASSIRQGSNQPQHF. The full variable domain, rest sourced from reference TRBV19 and TRBJ1-5, is DGGITQSPKYLFRKEGQNVTLSCEQNLNHDAMYWYRQDPGQGLRLIYYSQIVNDFQKGDIAEGYSVSREKKESFPLTVTSAQKNPTAFYLCASSIRQGSNQPQHFGDGTRLSIL.

This clone was counted once. The chain employs TRBV4-1 and TRBJ2-7; D possibly uses TRBD1 or TRBD2 (5 bases each). The CDR3 runs 17 residues. In germline, CDR1 is MGHRA, CDR2 YSYEKL. Trimming stripped 3 bases from V and 9 bases from J, with 27 bases between. The CDR3 sequence: CASSQLSVGTAPFWQYF. CDR3 DNA: TGCGCCAGCAGCCAGCTCTCAGTTGGGACCGCTCCGTTCTGGCAGTACTTC.